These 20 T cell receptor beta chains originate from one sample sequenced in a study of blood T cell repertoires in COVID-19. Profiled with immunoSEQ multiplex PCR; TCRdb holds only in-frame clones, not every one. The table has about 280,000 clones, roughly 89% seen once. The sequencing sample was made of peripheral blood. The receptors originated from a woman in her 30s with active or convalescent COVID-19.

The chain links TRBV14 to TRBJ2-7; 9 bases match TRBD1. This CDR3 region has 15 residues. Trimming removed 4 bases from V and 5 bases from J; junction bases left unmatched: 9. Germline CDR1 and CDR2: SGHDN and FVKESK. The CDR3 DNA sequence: TGTGCCAGCAGCCCGCGACGGGACAGGGTCCACGAGCAGTACTTC. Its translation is CASSPRRDRVHEQYF. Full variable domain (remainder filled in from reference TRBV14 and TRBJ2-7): EAGVTQFPSHSVIEKGQTVTLRCDPISGHDNLYWYRRVMGKEIKFLLHFVKESKQDESGMPNNRFLAERTGGTYSTLKVQPAELEDSGVYFCASSPRRDRVHEQYFGPGTRLTVT.

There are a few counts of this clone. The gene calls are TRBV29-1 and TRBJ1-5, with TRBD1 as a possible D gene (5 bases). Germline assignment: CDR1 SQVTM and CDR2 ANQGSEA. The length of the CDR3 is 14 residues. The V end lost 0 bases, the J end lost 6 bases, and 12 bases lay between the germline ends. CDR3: CSVEDGGAGQPQHF. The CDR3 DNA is TGCAGCGTTGAAGATGGCGGGGCGGGTCAGCCCCAGCATTTT.

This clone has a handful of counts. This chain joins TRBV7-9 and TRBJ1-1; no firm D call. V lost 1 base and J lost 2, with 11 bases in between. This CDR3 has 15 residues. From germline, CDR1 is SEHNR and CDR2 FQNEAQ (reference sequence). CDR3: CASSLVQEVNTEAFF. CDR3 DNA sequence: TGTGCCAGCAGCTTAGTTCAGGAGGTAAACACTGAAGCTTTCTTT.

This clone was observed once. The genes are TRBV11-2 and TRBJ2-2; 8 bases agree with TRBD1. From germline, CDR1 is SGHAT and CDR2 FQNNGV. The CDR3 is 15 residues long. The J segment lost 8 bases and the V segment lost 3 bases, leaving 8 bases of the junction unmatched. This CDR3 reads CASSLIRGRRGELFF. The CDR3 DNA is TGTGCCAGCAGCTTGATCAGGGGGCGCCGGGGGGAGCTGTTTTTT. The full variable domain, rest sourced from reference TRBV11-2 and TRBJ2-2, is EAGVAQSPRYKIIEKRQSVAFWCNPISGHATLYWYQQILGQGPKLLIQFQNNGVVDDSQLPKDRFSAERLKGVDSTLKIQPAKLEDSAVYLCASSLIRGRRGELFFGEGSRLTVL.

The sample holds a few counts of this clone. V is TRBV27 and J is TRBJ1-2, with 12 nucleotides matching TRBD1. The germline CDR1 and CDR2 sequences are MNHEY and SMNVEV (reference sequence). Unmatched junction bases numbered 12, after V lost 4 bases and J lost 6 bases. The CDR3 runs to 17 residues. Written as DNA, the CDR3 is TGTGCCAGCAGTTCGAAAACCGGGACAGGGGGCGCAAATGGCTACACCTTC. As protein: CASSSKTGTGGANGYTF.

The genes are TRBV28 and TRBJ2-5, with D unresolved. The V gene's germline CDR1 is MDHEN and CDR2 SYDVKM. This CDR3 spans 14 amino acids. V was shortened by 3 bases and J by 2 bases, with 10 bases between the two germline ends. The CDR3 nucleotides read TGTGCCAGCAGTTTTCACAGCAGACAAGAGACCCAGTACTTC. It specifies CASSFHSRQETQYF. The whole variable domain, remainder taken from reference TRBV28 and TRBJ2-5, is DVKVTQSSRYLVKRTGEKVFLECVQDMDHENMFWYRQDPGLGLRLIYFSYDVKMKEKGDIPEGYSVSREKKERFSLILESASTNQTSMYLCASSFHSRQETQYFGPGTRLLVL.

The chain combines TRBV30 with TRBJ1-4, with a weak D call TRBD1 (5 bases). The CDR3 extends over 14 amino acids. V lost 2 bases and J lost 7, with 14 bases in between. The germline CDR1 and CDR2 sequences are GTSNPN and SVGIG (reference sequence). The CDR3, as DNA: TGTGCCTGGAGTCGGGGGACTGGAGGTGAAAAACTGTTTTTT. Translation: CAWSRGTGGEKLFF.

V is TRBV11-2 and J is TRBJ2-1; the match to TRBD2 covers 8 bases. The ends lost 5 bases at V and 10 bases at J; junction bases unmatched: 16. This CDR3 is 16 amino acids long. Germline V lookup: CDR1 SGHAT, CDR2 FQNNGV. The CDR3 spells CASSPGGGPKFWEQFF. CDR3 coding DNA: TGTGCCAGCAGCCCCGGGGGGGGGCCCAAATTCTGGGAGCAGTTCTTC.

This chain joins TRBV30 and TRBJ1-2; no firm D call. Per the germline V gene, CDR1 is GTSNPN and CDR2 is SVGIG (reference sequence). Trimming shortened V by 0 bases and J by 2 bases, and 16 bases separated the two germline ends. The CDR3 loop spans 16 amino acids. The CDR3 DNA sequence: TGTGCCTGGAGTGTATGGTTCTTGGGCATGAACTATGGCTACACCTTC. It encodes CAWSVWFLGMNYGYTF.

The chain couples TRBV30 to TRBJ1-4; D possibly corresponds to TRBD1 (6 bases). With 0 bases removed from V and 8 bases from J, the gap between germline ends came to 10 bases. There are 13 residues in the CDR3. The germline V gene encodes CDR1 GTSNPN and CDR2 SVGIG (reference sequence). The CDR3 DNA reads TGTGCCTGGAGTGTCGTAGGGGGAGAAAAACTGTTTTTT. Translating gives CAWSVVGGEKLFF.

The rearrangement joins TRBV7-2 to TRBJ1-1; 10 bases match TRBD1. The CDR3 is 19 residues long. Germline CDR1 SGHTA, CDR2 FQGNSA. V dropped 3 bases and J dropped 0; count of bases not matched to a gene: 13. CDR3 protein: CASSFRRKTGGGMNTEAFF. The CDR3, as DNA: TGTGCCAGCAGCTTTCGGAGAAAGACAGGGGGCGGGATGAACACTGAAGCTTTCTTT.

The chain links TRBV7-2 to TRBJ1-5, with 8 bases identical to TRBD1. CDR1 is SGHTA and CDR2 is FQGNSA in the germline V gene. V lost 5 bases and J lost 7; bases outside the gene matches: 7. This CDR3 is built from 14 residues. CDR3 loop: CASSVSGGLQPQHF. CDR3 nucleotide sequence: TGTGCCAGCAGCGTTTCAGGGGGCTTACAGCCCCAGCATTTT.

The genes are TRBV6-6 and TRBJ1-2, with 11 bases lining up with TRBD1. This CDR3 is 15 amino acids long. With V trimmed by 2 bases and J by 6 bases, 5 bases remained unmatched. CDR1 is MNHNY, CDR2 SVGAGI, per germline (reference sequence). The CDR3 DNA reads TGTGCCAGCAGTTACCCGGGACAGGGGGTAGATGGCTACACCTTC. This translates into CASSYPGQGVDGYTF.

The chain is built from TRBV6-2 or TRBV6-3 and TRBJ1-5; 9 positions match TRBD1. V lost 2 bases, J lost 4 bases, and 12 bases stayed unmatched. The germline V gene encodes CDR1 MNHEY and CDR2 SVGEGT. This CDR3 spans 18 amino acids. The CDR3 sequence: CASSYPPRGTGINQPQHF. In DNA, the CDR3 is TGTGCCAGCAGTTACCCCCCCAGGGGGACAGGGATTAATCAGCCCCAGCATTTT.

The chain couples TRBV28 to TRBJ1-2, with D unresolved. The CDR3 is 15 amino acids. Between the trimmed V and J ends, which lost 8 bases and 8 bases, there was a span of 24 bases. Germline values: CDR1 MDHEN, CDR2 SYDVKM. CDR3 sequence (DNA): TGTGCCAGCGGTCATGCCTTGCCATCCTATTTCGGCTACACCTTC. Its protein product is CASGHALPSYFGYTF.

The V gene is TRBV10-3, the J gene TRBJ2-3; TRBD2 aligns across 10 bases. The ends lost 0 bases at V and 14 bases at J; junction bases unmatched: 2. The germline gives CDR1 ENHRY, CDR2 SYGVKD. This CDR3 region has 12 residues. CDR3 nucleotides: TGTGCCATCAGTGAGTCACTAGCGGGATTGTATTTT. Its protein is CAISESLAGLYF.

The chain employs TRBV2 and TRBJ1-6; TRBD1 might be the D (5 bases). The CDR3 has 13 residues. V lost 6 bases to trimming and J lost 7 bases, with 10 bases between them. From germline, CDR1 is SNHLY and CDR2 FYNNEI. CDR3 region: CASSADRNSPLHF. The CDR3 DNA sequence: TGTGCCAGCAGCGCAGACAGAAATTCACCCCTCCACTTT.

For the CDR3, the DNA is TGTGCCAGCAGCCCTGGACTAGCGGATTACAATGAGCAGTTCTTC. Its protein is CASSPGLADYNEQFF. The chain couples TRBV5-4 to TRBJ2-1, with 10 nucleotides matching TRBD2. V was clipped by 4 bases and J by 4 bases; unmatched bases: 5. CDR3 length: 15 residues. Germline V gives CDR1 SGHNT, CDR2 YYREEE (reference sequence). Supplemented by reference TRBV5-4 and TRBJ2-1, the full variable domain reads ETGVTQSPTHLIKTRGQQVTLRCSSQSGHNTVSWYQQALGQGPQFIFQYYREEENGRGNFPPRFSGLQFPNYSSELNVNALELDDSALYLCASSPGLADYNEQFFGPGTRLTVL.

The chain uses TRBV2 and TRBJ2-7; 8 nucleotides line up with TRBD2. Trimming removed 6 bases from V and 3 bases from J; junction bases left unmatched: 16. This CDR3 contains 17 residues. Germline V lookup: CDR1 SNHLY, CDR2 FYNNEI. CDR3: CASSGLGRGAGHYEQYF. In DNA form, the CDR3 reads TGTGCCAGCAGCGGCCTAGGGCGGGGGGCAGGCCACTACGAGCAGTACTTC.

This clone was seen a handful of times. The CDR3 loop is CASSRMVGDNSGNTIYF. CDR3 bases: TGTGCCAGCAGCCGGATGGTAGGAGATAACTCTGGAAACACCATATATTTT. The chain links TRBV7-9 to TRBJ1-3; no definite D call. V was pared by 5 bases and J by 0 bases, with 17 bases between. This CDR3 has 17 amino acids. The V gene's germline CDR1 is SEHNR and CDR2 FQNEAQ (reference sequence).